The rows below give T cell receptor beta chains drawn from one sample of a study of T cells after yellow fever vaccination. TCRdb independently ran MiXCR on the 5' RACE reads; one entry per CDR3 protein. The sample lists 620,000 or so distinct CDR3 sequences, roughly 12% occurring once. The source material was PBMCs, sampled on the day of the yellow fever booster vaccination. The receptors shown here come from a man aged 25-40 years who received the YFV17D yellow fever vaccine. The CDR3 runs from the conserved cysteine through the conserved F or W. D genes are given only for firm matches. Expanded clones get a size class; other rows say once, few or many, or leave the size out.

j_call v_call clone_size d_call cdr3_nt cdr3_aa
TRBJ1-2 TRBV4-2 - - TGTGCCATGGGCCCCGGGCTCCGGGAGGGCGCGGAAGGCTACACCTTC CAMGPGLREGAEGYTF
TRBJ2-7 TRBV29-1 - TRBD2 TGCAGCGTTGCCAGACGACTAGCGGGAGACTTCGAGCAGTACTTC CSVARRLAGDFEQYF
TRBJ2-1 TRBV9 - - TGTGCCAGCAGCGTAGGGGGGGGGGCTTACAATGAGCAGTTCTTC CASSVGGGAYNEQFF
TRBJ1-5 TRBV20-1 few - TGCAGTGCTAGAGATCCCGGGAATCAGCCCCAGCATTTT CSARDPGNQPQHF
TRBJ2-3 TRBV7-2 - - TGTGCCAGCAGCTTGGACTACTACACAGATACGCAGTATTTT CASSLDYYTDTQYF
TRBJ2-6 TRBV5-1 - - TGCGCCAGCAGCTTGGAAGTAAGGAACCGGGCCAACGTCCTGACTTTC CASSLEVRNRANVLTF
TRBJ2-1 TRBV20-1 once TRBD2 TGCAGTGCTAGAAGCCTAGCGGGAGTCAGTGAGCAGTTCTTC CSARSLAGVSEQFF
TRBJ2-2 TRBV28 few TRBD1 TGTGCCAGCAGTTTAAGGGCAGGGGGCATCGGGGAGCTGTTTTTT CASSLRAGGIGELFF
TRBJ2-2 TRBV15 - - TGTGCCACCAACAAAAATTCCGGGGAGCTGTTTTTT CATNKNSGELFF
TRBJ2-7 TRBV6-1 few TRBD2 TGTGCCAGCAGCTGGGGACTAGCGGGAGGGACCTACGAGCAGTACTTC CASSWGLAGGTYEQYF
TRBJ2-5 TRBV20-1 few TRBD1 TGCAGTGCTGTAGGGGGCTTGGTTGAGACCCAGTACTTC CSAVGGLVETQYF
TRBJ2-5 TRBV14 - TRBD2 TGTGCCAGCAGCCAAGAACTAGCGGGACAACGCCGCCGAGAGACCCAGTACTTC CASSQELAGQRRRETQYF